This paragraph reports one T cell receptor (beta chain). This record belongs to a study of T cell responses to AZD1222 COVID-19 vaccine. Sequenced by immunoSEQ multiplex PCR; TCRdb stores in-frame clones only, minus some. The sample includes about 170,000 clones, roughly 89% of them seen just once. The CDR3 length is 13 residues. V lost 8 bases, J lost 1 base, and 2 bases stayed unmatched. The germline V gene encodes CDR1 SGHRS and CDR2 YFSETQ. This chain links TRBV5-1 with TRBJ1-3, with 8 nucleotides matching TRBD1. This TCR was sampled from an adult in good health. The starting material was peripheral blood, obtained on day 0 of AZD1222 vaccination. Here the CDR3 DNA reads TGCGCCAGTCGGACAGGGTCTGGAAACACCATATATTTT. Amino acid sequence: CASRTGSGNTIYF.